This T cell receptor (beta chain) comes out of a study of blood T cell repertoires in COVID-19 (dated by TCRdb to the early 2020s). With regard to the full study: Samples from collaborators originated in the United States, Italy and Spain and spanned both the acute and convalescent phases of COVID-19. The repertoires were made available in a free public database intended to serve as a resource for research on the immune response to SARS-CoV-2. Subjects who had been exposed to COVID-19, were actively infected with it, or had recovered from it provided the deeply sampled blood TCRbeta repertoires that made up the dataset. The material from the prospective study consisted of cDNA or gDNA derived from T cells, B-cell-depleted T cells, or PBMCs. Where HLA class I and class II types were available, the types were taken from metadata supplied by the sample provider, not from assay-based typing. A de-identified subject ID, COVID-19 status, age in years and sex were almost always included in the sample metadata. The samples were drawn from two sources: the first 160 participants of the ongoing ImmuneRACE study, and 1,000 to 1,500 subjects contributed by 6 global collaborators.

The germline V gene (reference sequence) gives CDR1 as LGHDT and CDR2 as YNNKEL. The CDR3 runs 11 residues from the cysteine to the phenylalanine. Only the CDR3 DNA is retained, 33 bases long and in frame from the first base. V is pared back by 6 bases and J by 4 bases, with 6 bases lying between the germline termini. Overall study outcomes, separate from this receptor: The amount of clinical and demographic metadata varied by source and participant and was provided uncurated.

In the prospective study, participants were about 18 to 95 years old, resided in approximately 25 geographic areas of the United States, and were enrolled through a virtual design. In the prospective study, participants were assigned to cohorts based on the clinical history participants reported in a screening survey and a study questionnaire. Exposed participants had been in contact with someone with a PCR-confirmed or clinician-diagnosed COVID-19 case within 2 weeks of study entry. In the prospective study, mobile phlebotomists collected whole blood, serum and a nasopharyngeal or oropharyngeal swab from each participant. Participants in the prospective study had the option to provide additional blood draws and questionnaires over a 2-month period. Before DNA extraction, prospective study blood samples were shipped either frozen or at room temperature. Notes on this clone: Its antigen is still unknown. No much larger clone is present one base from it, and per-base qualities are unavailable.

TCRbeta CDR3 regions were amplified from genomic DNA by means of the immunoSEQ Assay, a bias-controlled multiplex PCR. Regarding the original processing steps: Within the assay, amplification of reference gene primers was used to estimate how many nucleated cells each sample contained. Sequence reads were collapsed and filtered to measure the absolute abundance of every unique TCRbeta CDR3 rearrangement. For each sample, productive Simpson clonality was calculated as the square root of Simpson's diversity index over productive rearrangements. The table comes from immuneACCESS by way of TCRdb, which keeps in-frame sequences with V and J called. Part of the clones is missing from these tables; in studies checked, under half for an unresolved V gene and the rest for unknown reasons. From that table come the V and J calls and clone size; the DNA was used to work out D and trimming. Recorded for this sample are under 450,000 clones; approximately 90% of them occurred a single time. The ten largest clonotypes hold roughly 0.86% of the sample.

This receptor chain uses TRBV3-1 (or the pseudogene TRBV3-2) and TRBJ1-2, with the D gene not clear enough to name. This sequence was found in a middle-aged woman who had been exposed to COVID-19. The specimen was PBMCs or T cells enriched from blood (not recorded which). DNA sequence: TGTGCCAGCAGATCGGGCTATGGCTACACCTTC. The encoded protein is CASRSGYGYTF.